This T cell receptor (beta chain) was retrieved from a study of blood T cell repertoires in COVID-19 (TCRdb year 2020). Some background on the complete study: Samples covering the acute and convalescent phases of COVID-19 were provided by collaborators in the United States, Italy and Spain. HLA class I and class II types, where available, came from metadata supplied by the sample provider rather than from assay-based typing. The prospective study material was composed of cDNA or gDNA derived from T cells, B-cell-depleted T cells, or PBMCs. Samples came from the ongoing ImmuneRACE study (first 160 participants) plus 1,254 subjects from 6 global collaborators. The dataset comprised deeply sampled blood TCRbeta repertoires from subjects exposed to, actively infected with, or recovered from COVID-19. A de-identified subject ID, COVID-19 status, age in years and sex were almost always included in the sample metadata. The repertoires were made available in a free public database intended to serve as a resource for research on the immune response to SARS-CoV-2.

General findings and caveats noted by the study authors: The quantity of clinical and demographic metadata differed by source and by participant and was supplied without curation.

Note on this clone: There is no known antigen for this receptor. The record has no base qualities; no much larger clone is one base away.

TCRbeta CDR3 regions were amplified from genomic DNA by means of the immunoSEQ Assay, a bias-controlled multiplex PCR. The study's own analysis went as follows. Within the assay, amplification of reference gene primers was used to estimate how many nucleated cells each sample contained. Sequence reads were collapsed and filtered to measure the absolute abundance of every unique TCRbeta CDR3 rearrangement. For each sample, productive Simpson clonality was calculated by taking the square root of Simpson's diversity index across productive rearrangements. TCRdb retrieved this table from immuneACCESS and kept in-frame rearrangements only. Not all clones are present; in checked studies, unresolved V genes account for under half, and no reason is known for the remainder. That table supplies the V and J calls and clone size; D and trimming were determined from the DNA. The sample contains roughly 500,000 clones, around 85% of them found a single time. The top ten clones comprise around 8% of the sample.

Participants in the prospective study were enrolled through a virtual design, were aged about 18 to 100 years, and lived in about 25 United States geographic areas. In the prospective study, cohorts were assigned on the basis of participant-reported clinical history obtained from a screening survey and a study questionnaire. For ImmuneRACE Cohort 3, a participant was defined as recovered based on two consecutive negative NP/OP PCR tests, clearance by a healthcare professional, or resolution of symptoms. Mobile phlebotomists in the prospective study collected whole blood, serum and a nasopharyngeal or oropharyngeal swab from every participant. Additional blood draws and questionnaires over an approximately 2-month period could optionally be provided by prospective study participants. Before DNA extraction, prospective study blood samples were shipped either frozen or at room temperature. CDR1 is given as MNHNS and CDR2 as SASEGT, both from the germline V gene. From cysteine to phenylalanine, the CDR3 is 17 amino acids long. The entry retains the CDR3 DNA only, 51 bases that are in frame from base 1. V is cut by 0 bases and J by 4 bases, and the space between the germline ends is 13 bases.

The receptor chain draws on TRBV6-1 and TRBJ1-6; TRBD1 is possibly the D segment (5 matching bases). Sequencing was carried out using PBMCs or T cells enriched from blood (not recorded which). This clonotype was obtained from a woman between 55 and 75 years old who had recovered from COVID-19. The DNA reads TGTGCCAGCAGTGAAGCGGCGGTTAGGGGTTATAATTCACCCCTCCACTTT. It is translated as CASSEAAVRGYNSPLHF.